This T cell receptor beta chain was found in a study of T cells after yellow fever vaccination. Study-level findings and limits: Most primary-vaccination clones reappeared after the booster (about 97% CD4, about 90% CD8).

TCRdb recomputed calls from the 5' RACE reads with MiXCR, one row per CDR3 protein. The profile shows approximately 250,000 distinct CDR3 sequences, more than 6.5% of them singletons. Looked up from germline, CDR1 is SGHKS and CDR2 is YYEKEE (reference sequence). V was pared by 2 bases and J by 0 bases, with 17 bases between. The CDR3 is 18 amino acids. This clonotype was detected ten times or more. The target antigen is unknown. J is TRBJ2-2 and V is TRBV5-5; D is possibly TRBD1 (6 bases). This clonotype was obtained from a man younger than 40 who received the YFV17D yellow fever vaccine. The sample here was CD4+ T cells sorted from PBMCs, taken on the day of the yellow fever booster vaccination. The CDR3 loop is CASSFYREYTANTGELFF. The CDR3 nucleotides are TGTGCCAGCAGCTTTTACAGGGAATATACCGCGAACACCGGGGAGCTGTTTTTT.